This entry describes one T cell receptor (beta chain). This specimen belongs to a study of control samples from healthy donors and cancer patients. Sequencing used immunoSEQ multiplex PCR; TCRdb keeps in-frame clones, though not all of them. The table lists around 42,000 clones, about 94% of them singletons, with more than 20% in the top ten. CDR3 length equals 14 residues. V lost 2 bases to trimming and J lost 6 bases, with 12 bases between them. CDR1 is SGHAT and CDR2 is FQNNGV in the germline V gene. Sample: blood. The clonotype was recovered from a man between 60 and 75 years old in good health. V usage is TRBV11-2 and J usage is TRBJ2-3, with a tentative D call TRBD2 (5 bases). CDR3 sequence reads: CASSLNPRVDTQYF. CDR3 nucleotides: TGTGCCAGCAGCTTAAACCCGAGGGTTGATACGCAGTATTTT.